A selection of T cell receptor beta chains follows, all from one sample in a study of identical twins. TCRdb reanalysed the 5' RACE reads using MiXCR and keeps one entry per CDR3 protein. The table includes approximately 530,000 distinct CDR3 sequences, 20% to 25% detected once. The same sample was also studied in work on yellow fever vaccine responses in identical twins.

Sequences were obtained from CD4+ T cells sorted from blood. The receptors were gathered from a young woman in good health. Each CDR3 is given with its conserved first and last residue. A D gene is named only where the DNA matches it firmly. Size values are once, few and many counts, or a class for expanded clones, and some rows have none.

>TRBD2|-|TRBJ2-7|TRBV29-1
CSARGLATYEQYF
TGCAGCGCCCGGGGACTAGCAACCTACGAGCAGTACTTC
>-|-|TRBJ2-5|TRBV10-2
CASRDTGNPQETQYF
TGCGCCAGCAGAGACACGGGGAACCCCCAAGAGACCCAGTACTTC
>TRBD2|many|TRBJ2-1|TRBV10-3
CAISERGWRETPYNEQFF
TGTGCCATCAGTGAGAGGGGTTGGCGGGAGACCCCTTACAATGAGCAGTTCTTC
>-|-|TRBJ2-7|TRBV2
CASSDFPILYEQYF
TGTGCCAGCAGTGATTTCCCGATCCTCTACGAGCAGTACTTC
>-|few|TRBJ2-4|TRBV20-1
CSARDGAAKNIQYF
TGCAGTGCTAGAGACGGGGCAGCCAAAAACATTCAGTACTTC
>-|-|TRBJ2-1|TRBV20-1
CSAHRLGLTYNEQFF
TGCAGTGCTCACCGACTAGGGCTAACCTACAATGAGCAGTTCTTC
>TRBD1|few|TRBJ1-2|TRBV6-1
CASSEGNRGYGYTF
TGTGCCAGCAGTGAAGGAAACAGGGGGTATGGCTACACCTTC
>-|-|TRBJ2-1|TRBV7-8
CASIEGVRDYNEQFF
TGTGCCAGCATCGAAGGAGTCCGGGACTACAATGAGCAGTTCTTC
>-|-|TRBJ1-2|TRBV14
CASSPTGSFNYGYTF
TGTGCCAGCAGCCCCACAGGGTCCTTTAACTATGGCTACACCTTC
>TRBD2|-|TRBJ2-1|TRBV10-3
CATGSGLAGVESSYNEQFF
TGTGCCACCGGATCGGGACTAGCGGGAGTCGAAAGCTCCTACAATGAGCAGTTCTTC
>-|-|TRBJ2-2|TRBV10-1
CASSLARLTGELFF
TGCGCCAGCAGCCTAGCGCGGCTCACCGGGGAGCTGTTTTTT
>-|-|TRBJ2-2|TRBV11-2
CASSLVDSSGELFF
TGTGCCAGCAGCTTAGTGGACAGCAGCGGGGAGCTGTTTTTT
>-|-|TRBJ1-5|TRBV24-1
CATSESDNQPQHF
TGTGCCACCAGTGAGTCAGACAATCAGCCCCAGCATTTT
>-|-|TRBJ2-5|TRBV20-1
CSAQRVNTGIQETQYF
TGCAGTGCTCAGAGGGTAAACACAGGGATCCAAGAGACCCAGTACTTC
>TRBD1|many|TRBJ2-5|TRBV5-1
CASSIGQGTLEETQYF
TGCGCCAGCAGCATAGGACAGGGGACCTTGGAAGAGACCCAGTACTTC
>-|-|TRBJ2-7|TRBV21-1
CAPSPGPRGSYEQYF
TGTGCCCCCAGCCCAGGCCCTAGAGGGTCCTACGAGCAGTACTTC
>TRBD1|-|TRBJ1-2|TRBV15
CATSIGTDGGYTF
TGTGCCACCAGCATAGGGACAGACGGTGGCTACACCTTC
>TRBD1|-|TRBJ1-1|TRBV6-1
CASSLRTGENTEAFF
TGTGCCAGCAGTCTAAGGACAGGGGAGAACACTGAAGCTTTCTTT
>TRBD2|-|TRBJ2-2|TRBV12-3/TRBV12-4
CASTIGLAGSGELFF
TGTGCCAGCACCATCGGACTAGCGGGGTCCGGGGAGCTGTTTTTT
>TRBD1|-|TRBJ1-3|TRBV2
CASNSGQGTNTIYF
TGTGCCAGCAATTCAGGACAGGGTACGAACACCATATATTTT
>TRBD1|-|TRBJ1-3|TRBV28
CASEQGRNTIYF
TGTGCCAGCGAACAGGGGAGAAACACCATATATTTT
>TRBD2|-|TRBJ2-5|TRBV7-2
CASSLAGGSGGPRGTQYF
TGTGCCAGCAGCTTAGCGGGGGGTAGCGGGGGGCCCAGGGGGACCCAGTACTTC
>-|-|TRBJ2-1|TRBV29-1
CSVAGQPYNEQFF
TGCAGCGTTGCTGGCCAGCCTTACAATGAGCAGTTCTTC
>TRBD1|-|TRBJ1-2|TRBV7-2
CASSFRGLYGYTF
TGTGCCAGCAGCTTTAGGGGGCTCTATGGCTACACCTTC
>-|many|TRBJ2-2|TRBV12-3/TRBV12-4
CASSLIRNTGELFF
TGTGCCAGCAGTTTAATCAGGAACACCGGGGAGCTGTTTTTT
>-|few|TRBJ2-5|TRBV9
CASSVAGMQETQYF
TGTGCCAGCAGCGTAGCGGGGATGCAGGAGACCCAGTACTTC
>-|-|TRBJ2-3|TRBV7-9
CASSLSLSSTDTQYF
TGTGCCAGCAGCTTGAGTCTTAGTAGCACAGATACGCAGTATTTT
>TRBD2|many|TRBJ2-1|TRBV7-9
CASNPQRGIGYNEQFF
TGTGCCAGCAACCCACAGCGGGGGATAGGGTACAATGAGCAGTTCTTC
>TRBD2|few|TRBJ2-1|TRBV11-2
CASSSLTSDYEQFF
TGTGCCAGCAGCTCTCTGACTAGCGACTATGAGCAGTTCTTC
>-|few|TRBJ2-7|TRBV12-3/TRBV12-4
CASKGVSYEQYF
TGTGCCAGCAAAGGGGTTTCCTACGAGCAGTACTTC
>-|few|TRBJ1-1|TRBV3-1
CASSHGVPGNMNTEAFF
TGTGCCAGCAGCCACGGTGTCCCGGGGAACATGAACACTGAAGCTTTCTTT
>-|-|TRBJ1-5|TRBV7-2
CASSWLGSNQPQHF
TGTGCCAGCAGCTGGCTCGGGAGCAATCAGCCCCAGCATTTT
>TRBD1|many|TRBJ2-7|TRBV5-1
CASRVGGTGPYEQYF
TGCGCCAGCAGAGTAGGTGGGACAGGGCCCTACGAGCAGTACTTC
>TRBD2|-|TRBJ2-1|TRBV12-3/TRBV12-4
CASSSRPAGNNEQFF
TGTGCCAGCAGTTCGCGCCCAGCGGGAAACAATGAGCAGTTCTTC
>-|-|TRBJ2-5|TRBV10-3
CAISDRGRQETQYF
TGTGCCATCAGTGATCGGGGGCGCCAAGAGACCCAGTACTTC
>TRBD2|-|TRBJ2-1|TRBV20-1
CSARQTSGGYNEQFF
TGCAGTGCTAGACAGACTAGCGGGGGATACAATGAGCAGTTCTTC